The clone carrying this T cell receptor (beta chain) was detected only once. Its matching antigen is unknown. The assay was immunoSEQ multiplex PCR, and TCRdb's table has in-frame clones only and misses some. This sample has some 50,000 clones, with around 74% found just once. Time point meaning: cycle 4 day 1 (C4D1), after less than seven weeks of nivolumab. Relapses following autologous stem cell transplantation were seen in all patients, with brentuximab vedotin exposure varying. The data belong to a study of PD-1 blockade in classical Hodgkin lymphoma. J was trimmed by 4 bases and V by 5 bases; bases with no gene match: 4. CDR1 SGDLS and CDR2 YYNGEE come from the germline V gene. CDR3 length equals 13 residues. Study-level points and caveats: CD8+ TCR diversity did not rise significantly by C4D1, unlike CD4+. Reported baseline diversity: healthy donors highest, relapsed/refractory patients lowest.

The receptor was derived from a human donor with classical Hodgkin lymphoma. Here the sequenced sample was peripheral blood mononuclear cells (PBMCs), taken before the fourth cycle of nivolumab. The gene calls are TRBV9 and TRBJ2-3, with 7 bases aligning to TRBD2. The CDR3 sequence is CASSRGEPDTQYF. The CDR3 DNA follows: TGTGCCAGCAGTCGGGGGGAGCCAGATACGCAGTATTTT.